This T cell receptor beta chain was captured in a study of T cell changes during pregnancy in multiple sclerosis (dated by TCRdb to 2018 to 2020). Broadly, across the study: The study examined how the T cell repertoire changed over the course of pregnancy in women with multiple sclerosis.

The CDR3 contains 15 residues, cysteine and phenylalanine counted. The retained sequence is limited to the CDR3, 45 bases, with the frame set at the first base. Taken from the germline V gene, the CDR1 and CDR2 loops are LGHNA and YSLEER. The germline V end is reduced by 4 bases and the J end by 6 bases; junction bases left unmatched: 7. Library generation was performed with the immunoSEQ multiplex PCR assay. TCRdb carries this immuneACCESS record with in-frame sequences only. Its versions omit some clonotypes, under half of them owing to an unresolved V gene in the studies checked, with the rest unexplained. This sample lists about 56,000 clones; 75% to 90% were detected once. The ten largest clonotypes hold 0.38% of the sample. Turning to this clone: Its antigen is unknown. No per-base quality is available; no much larger clone lies one base away.

This sample comprised CD4+ T cells from peripheral blood mononuclear cells, obtained in the third trimester of pregnancy. The receptor's source is a female donor with multiple sclerosis, enrolled in a pregnancy study. The sequence joins TRBV4-3 to TRBJ2-1, with TRBD1 matching 9 junction bases. The CDR3 reads as follows: CASSRRTGESNEQFF. The DNA is as follows: TGCGCCAGCAGCCGTCGGACAGGGGAGTCCAATGAGCAGTTCTTC.